Sequencing of this T cell receptor beta chain was carried out in a study of PD-L1 blockade in urothelial cancer. Across the study: Atezolizumab therapy began for patients at some point between 2013 and 2014, dosed at 1,200 mg intravenously every 3 weeks. A median approximately 150,000 T cells were found in blood samples.

Only in-frame clones appear in the TCRdb table, and some are missing; sequencing was by immunoSEQ multiplex PCR. The data hold some 60,000 clones, with more than 70% observed a single time. The V end lost 3 bases, the J end lost 5 bases, and 18 bases lay between the germline ends. This CDR3 has 16 residues. Germline-derived CDR1 and CDR2 are SGHVS and FQNEAQ. Sequencing was performed on PBMCs, taken around atezolizumab (anti-PD-L1) treatment. The sequence was collected from a man aged 45-65 years with urothelial cancer. The chain combines TRBV7-8 with TRBJ2-3; D perhaps matches TRBD2 (5 bases). CDR3 in DNA: TGTGCCAGCAGCTTCCACCTTGATAGCGTAATAGATACGCAGTATTTT. It encodes CASSFHLDSVIDTQYF.